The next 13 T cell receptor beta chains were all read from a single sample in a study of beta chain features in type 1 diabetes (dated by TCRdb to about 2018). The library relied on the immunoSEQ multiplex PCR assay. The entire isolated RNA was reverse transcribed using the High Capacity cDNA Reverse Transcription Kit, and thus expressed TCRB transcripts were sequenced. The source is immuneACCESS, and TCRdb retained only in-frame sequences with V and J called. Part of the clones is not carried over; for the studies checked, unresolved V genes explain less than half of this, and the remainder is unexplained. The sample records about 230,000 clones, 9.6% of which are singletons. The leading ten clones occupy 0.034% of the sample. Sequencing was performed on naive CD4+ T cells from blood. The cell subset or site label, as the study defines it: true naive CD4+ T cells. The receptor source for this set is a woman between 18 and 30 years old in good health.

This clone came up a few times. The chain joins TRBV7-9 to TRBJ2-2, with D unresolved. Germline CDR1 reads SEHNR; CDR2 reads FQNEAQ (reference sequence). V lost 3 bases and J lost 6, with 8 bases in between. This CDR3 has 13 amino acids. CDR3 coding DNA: TGTGCCAGCAGCTTTTCCACTCCCGGGGAGCTGTTTTTT. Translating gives CASSFSTPGELFF. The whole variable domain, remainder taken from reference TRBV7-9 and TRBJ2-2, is DTGVSQNPRHKITKRGQNVTFRCDPISEHNRLYWYRQTLGQGPEFLTYFQNEAQLEKSRLLSDRFSAERPKGSFSTLEIQRTEQGDSAMYLCASSFSTPGELFFGEGSRLTVL.

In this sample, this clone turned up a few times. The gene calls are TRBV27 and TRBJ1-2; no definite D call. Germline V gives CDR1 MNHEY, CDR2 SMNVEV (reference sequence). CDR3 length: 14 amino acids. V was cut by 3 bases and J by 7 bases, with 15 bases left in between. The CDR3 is CASSFDGRSSGYTF. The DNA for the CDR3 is TGTGCCAGCAGTTTCGACGGGAGGAGTAGTGGCTACACCTTC.

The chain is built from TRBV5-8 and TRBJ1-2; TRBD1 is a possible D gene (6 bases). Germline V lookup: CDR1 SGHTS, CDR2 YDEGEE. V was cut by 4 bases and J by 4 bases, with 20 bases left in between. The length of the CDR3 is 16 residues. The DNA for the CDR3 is TGTGCCAGCAGCCCCAGAGGGGGTAGGGGCCTCTATGGCTACACCTTC. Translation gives CASSPRGGRGLYGYTF. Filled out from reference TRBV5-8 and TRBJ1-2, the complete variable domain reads EAGVTQSPTHLIKTRGQQATLRCSPISGHTSVYWYQQALGLGLQFLLWYDEGEERNRGNFPPRFSGRQFPNYSSELNVNALELEDSALYLCASSPRGGRGLYGYTFGSGTRLTVV.

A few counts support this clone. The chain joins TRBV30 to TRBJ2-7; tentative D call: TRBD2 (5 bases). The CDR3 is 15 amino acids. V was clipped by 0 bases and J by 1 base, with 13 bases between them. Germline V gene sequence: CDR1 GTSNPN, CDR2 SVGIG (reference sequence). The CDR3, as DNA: TGTGCCTGGAGTGTCAACCAGAGGGCTTCCTACGAGCAGTACTTC. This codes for CAWSVNQRASYEQYF.

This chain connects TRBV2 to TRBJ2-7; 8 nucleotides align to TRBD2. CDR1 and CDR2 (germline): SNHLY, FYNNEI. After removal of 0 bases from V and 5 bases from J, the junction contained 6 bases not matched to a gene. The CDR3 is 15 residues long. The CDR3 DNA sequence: TGTGCCAGCAGTGAAGCACGAGCGGGAGTGGACGAGCAGTACTTC. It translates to CASSEARAGVDEQYF.

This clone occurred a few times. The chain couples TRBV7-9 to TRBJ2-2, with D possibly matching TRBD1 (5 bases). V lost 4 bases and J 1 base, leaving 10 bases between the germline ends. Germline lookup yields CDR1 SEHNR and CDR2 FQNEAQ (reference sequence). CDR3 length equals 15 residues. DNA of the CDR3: TGTGCCAGCAGCTCGGACATCGAGAACACCGGGGAGCTGTTTTTT. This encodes CASSSDIENTGELFF.

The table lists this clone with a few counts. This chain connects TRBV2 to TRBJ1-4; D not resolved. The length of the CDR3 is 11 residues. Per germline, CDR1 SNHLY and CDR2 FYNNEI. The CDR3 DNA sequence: TGTGCAGAGGCTGACGGTGAAAAACTGTTTTTT. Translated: CAEADGEKLFF.

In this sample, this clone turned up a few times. Here the CDR3 DNA reads TGTGCCAGTACCCAAACGGGGGAGACCTACGAGCAGTACTTC. Protein product: CASTQTGETYEQYF. This chain connects TRBV19 to TRBJ2-7; a weak D match, TRBD2 (6 bases). The V gene's germline CDR1 is LNHDA and CDR2 SQIVND (reference sequence). The CDR3 contains 14 residues. With 7 bases removed from V and 2 bases from J, the gap between germline ends came to 15 bases.

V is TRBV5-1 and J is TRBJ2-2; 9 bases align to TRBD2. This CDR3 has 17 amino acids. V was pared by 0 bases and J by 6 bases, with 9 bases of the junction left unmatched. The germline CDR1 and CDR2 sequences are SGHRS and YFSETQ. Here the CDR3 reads CASSLAGGGAGAGELFF. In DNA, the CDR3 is TGCGCCAGCAGCTTGGCCGGCGGGGGGGCCGGGGCCGGGGAGCTGTTTTTT.

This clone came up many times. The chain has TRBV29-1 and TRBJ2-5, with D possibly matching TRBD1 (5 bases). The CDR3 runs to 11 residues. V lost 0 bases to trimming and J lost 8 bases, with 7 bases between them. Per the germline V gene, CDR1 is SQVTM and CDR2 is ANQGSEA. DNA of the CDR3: TGCAGCGTTGAAGATGGGGCAACCCAGTACTTC. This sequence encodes CSVEDGATQYF.

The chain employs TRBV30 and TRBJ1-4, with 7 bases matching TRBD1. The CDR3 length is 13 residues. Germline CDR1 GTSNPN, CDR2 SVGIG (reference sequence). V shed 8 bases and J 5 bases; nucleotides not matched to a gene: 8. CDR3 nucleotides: TGTGCCAGCCTACAGGGGAAGAATGAAAAACTGTTTTTT. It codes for CASLQGKNEKLFF. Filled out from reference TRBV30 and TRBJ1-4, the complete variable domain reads SQTIHQWPATLVQPVGSPLSLECTVEGTSNPNLYWYRQAAGRGLQLLFYSVGIGQISSEVPQNLSASRPQDRQFILSSKKLLLSDSGFYLCASLQGKNEKLFFGSGTQLSVL.

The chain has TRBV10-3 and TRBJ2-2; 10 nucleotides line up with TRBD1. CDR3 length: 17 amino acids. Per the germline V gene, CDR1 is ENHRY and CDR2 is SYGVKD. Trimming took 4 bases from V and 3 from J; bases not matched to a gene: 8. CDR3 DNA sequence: TGTGCCATCAGTGGTGGGGTAGGGACAGGGGACACCGGGGAGCTGTTTTTT. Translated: CAISGGVGTGDTGELFF.

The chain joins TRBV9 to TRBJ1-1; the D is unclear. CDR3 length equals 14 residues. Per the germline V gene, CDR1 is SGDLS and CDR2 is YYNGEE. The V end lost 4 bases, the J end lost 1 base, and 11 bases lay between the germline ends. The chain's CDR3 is CASSPRSGNTEAFF. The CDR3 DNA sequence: TGTGCCAGCAGCCCCCGTTCAGGGAACACTGAAGCTTTCTTT.